The 4 T cell receptor beta chains below all came from one sample that was sequenced in a study of blood T cell repertoires in COVID-19. Here immunoSEQ multiplex PCR was the method, and the copy in TCRdb shows in-frame clones only, minus some. The data show fewer than 200,000 clones, over 65% seen once. Sequenced input: PBMCs or T cells enriched from blood (not recorded which). These receptor sequences come from a woman between 45 and 65 years old who had recovered from COVID-19.

This chain connects TRBV7-2 to TRBJ1-1, with D uncertain. Deletions cut 5 bases from V and 0 bases from J, with 13 bases between. Germline CDR1 reads SGHTA; CDR2 reads FQGNSA. This CDR3 has 15 residues. This chain's CDR3 is CASSRRPGMNTEAFF. CDR3 nucleotide sequence: TGTGCCAGCAGCAGACGCCCGGGGATGAACACTGAAGCTTTCTTT.

This rearrangement joins TRBV21-1 to TRBJ2-7; the table's D call of TRBD2 was not tested on the DNA. TRBV21-1 is noted as a pseudogene. The CDR3 contains 19 residues. The CDR3 is CASSSKGRCAGGLGVEQYV. CDR3 DNA sequence: TGTGCCAGCAGCTCGAAGGGGAGGTGTGCGGGAGGGCTGGGGGTCGAGCAGTACGTC.

The CDR3 DNA reads as TGCAGCGTTGTTGAGGGGACAGGGAGCAACACCATATATTTT. Residues: CSVVEGTGSNTIYF. The gene calls are TRBV29-1 and TRBJ1-3, with 9 bases matching TRBD1. V gave up 4 bases and J gave up 7 bases; unmatched junction bases: 8. Germline CDR1 reads SQVTM; CDR2 reads ANQGSEA. The CDR3 has 14 amino acids. Filled out from reference TRBV29-1 and TRBJ1-3, the complete variable domain reads SAVISQKPSRDICQRGTSLTIQCQVDSQVTMMFWYRQQPGQSLTLIATANQGSEATYESGFVIDKFPISRPNLTFSTLTVSNMSPEDSSIYLCSVVEGTGSNTIYFGEGSWLTVV.

This clone was counted a single time. The chain joins TRBV5-1 to TRBJ2-1, with 7 bases that match TRBD2. With 0 bases clipped from V and 12 bases from J, the junction kept 6 bases outside the gene matches. The CDR3 totals 13 residues. The germline gives CDR1 SGHRS, CDR2 YFSETQ. Here the CDR3 DNA reads TGCGCCAGCAGCTTGGAGGGGACTACCGGGCAGTTCTTC. The encoded protein is CASSLEGTTGQFF.